This TCR beta chain is drawn from a study of T-cell memory formation after mild COVID-19 (dated by TCRdb to the early 2020s). Regarding the complete study: TCR sequence clusters from the two donors were found to be largely donor specific. Longitudinal TCRalpha and TCRbeta repertoire sequencing tracked T-cell clones expanding and contracting after mild COVID-19 in a couple of donors. The cohort comprised two young, previously healthy adult volunteers, one female and one male. Broad study findings and their caveats: From day 15 to 85, contracting clones showed balanced CD4/CD8 phenotypes, whereas a second wave of clones that expanded from day 15 to 37 leaned towards CD4+. Contracting CD4+ clones appeared mostly in the CM and EM memory subsets, whereas CD8+ clones were enriched in EMRA. Some responding clones were found in pre-infection memory, which suggests that pre-existing cross-reactive memory T cells took part in the SARS-CoV-2 response. SARS-CoV-2 specificity of the second-wave clones peaking on day 37 was not confirmed. Only two mild cases were covered by the study, and larger cohorts that include severe cases with pre-infection samples were considered necessary.

The table lists this clonotype with a few counts. Its binding antigen is unknown. No clone much larger than this one lies a single base away; base qualities are absent. The listed sequencing device is Illumina NovaSeq 6000. Using 5'RACE with constant-segment primers, TCRalpha and TCRbeta cDNA libraries were constructed, with sample barcodes and unique molecular identifiers added in the process. RNA was extracted from every sample with Trizol reagent. Library amplification was performed in two PCR steps, and a second sample barcode and Illumina TruSeq adapters were introduced in the second step. Sequencing of libraries was performed on an Illumina NovaSeq with 2 x 150 bp paired-end reads. Per the source publication's procedure: Reads were demultiplexed and collapsed into UMI-guided consensus sequences with migec v1.2.7. Using mixcr v2.1.11, UMI consensuses were aligned to TRA and TRB V and J templates and then assembled into clonotypes. A clonotype was counted as expanded or contracted only when both edgeR and NoisET called the clonotype significant, with the noise models trained on biological replicates. edgeR calls used a false discovery rate-adjusted p below 0.01 and a log2 fold-change threshold of 1. As an exploratory analysis of dynamics, max-normalized trajectories of the 1000 most abundant clonotypes were examined by PCA with hierarchical clustering. Separately sequenced CD4+ and CD8+ repertoires were used to assign a CD4 or CD8 phenotype to each responding clone. TCRdb trimmed public reads at Q25 via fastp, called clones via MiXCR and kept in-frame beta chains. Here each entry gathers all rows of one CDR3 protein and keeps the most common genes and DNA. These V and J calls are TCRdb output, not the study's own analysis. This sample holds more than 350,000 distinct CDR3 sequences; roughly 15% were observed only once. The ten largest clonotypes hold 20% to 25% of the sample.

The CDR3, cysteine through phenylalanine, is 17 amino acids long. Of the read, only the CDR3 DNA is kept; its 51 bases are in frame from base 1. As encoded in the germline V gene (reference sequence), CDR1 is LGHDT while CDR2 is YNNKEL. V gives up 1 base and J gives up 0 bases, and the segment between their germline ends measures 13 bases. Ficoll-Paque density gradient centrifugation was the method used to isolate PBMCs. The sequenced material came from PBMCs or a T cell subset sorted from them (not recorded which). The receptor chain draws on TRBV3-1 and TRBJ2-1; the D gene identity is not certain. The origin of this receptor is a man younger than 35 who had mild COVID-19 (a few samples of this study predate the infection). The sample titles of this study are shuffled in the database, so cell type and time point are left out; the donor was told from shared clones. The CDR3 is CASSQVLTGTSYNEQFF. The nucleotides are TGTGCCAGCAGCCAAGTCCTGACTGGTACCTCCTACAATGAGCAGTTCTTC.